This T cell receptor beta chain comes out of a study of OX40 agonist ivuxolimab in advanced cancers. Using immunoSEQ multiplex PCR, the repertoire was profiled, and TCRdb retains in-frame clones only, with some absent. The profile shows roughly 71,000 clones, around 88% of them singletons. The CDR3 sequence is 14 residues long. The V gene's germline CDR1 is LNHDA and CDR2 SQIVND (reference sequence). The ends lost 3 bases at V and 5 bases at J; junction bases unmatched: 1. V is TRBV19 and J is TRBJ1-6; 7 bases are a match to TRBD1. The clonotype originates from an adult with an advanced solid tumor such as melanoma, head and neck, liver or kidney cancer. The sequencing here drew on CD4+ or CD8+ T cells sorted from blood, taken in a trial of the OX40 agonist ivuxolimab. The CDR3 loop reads CASSIGQDNSPLHF. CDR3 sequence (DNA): TGTGCCAGTAGTATCGGACAGGATAATTCACCCCTCCACTTT.